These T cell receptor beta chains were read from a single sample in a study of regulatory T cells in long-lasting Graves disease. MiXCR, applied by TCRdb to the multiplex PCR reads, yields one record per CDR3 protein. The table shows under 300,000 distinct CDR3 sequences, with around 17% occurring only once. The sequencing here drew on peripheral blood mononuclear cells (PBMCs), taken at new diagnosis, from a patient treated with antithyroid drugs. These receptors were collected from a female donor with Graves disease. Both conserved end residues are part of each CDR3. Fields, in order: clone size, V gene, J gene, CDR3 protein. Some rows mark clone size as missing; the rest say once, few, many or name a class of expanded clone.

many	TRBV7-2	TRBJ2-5	CASSWDRGRETQYF
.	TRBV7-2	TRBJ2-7	CASSSQGYEQYF
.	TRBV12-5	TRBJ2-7	CASGPQTGGTYEQYF
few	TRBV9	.	CASSVEGTSGRLNEQFF
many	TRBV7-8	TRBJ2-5	CASSTEKETQYF
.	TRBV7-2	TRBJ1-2	CASSYGLGTGVNGYTF
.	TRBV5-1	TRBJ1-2	CASSLAPGGGFYGYTF
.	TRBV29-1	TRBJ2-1	CSAGTSAKQFF
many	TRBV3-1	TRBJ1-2	CASSHQGDYGYTF
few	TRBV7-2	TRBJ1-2	CASSSTPARGYGYTF
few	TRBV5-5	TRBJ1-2	CASTKEYGGGYTF
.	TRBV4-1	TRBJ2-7	CASSQSPRGLAGGGNEQYF
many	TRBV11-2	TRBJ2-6	CASQGGADPSGANVLTF
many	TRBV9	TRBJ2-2	CASSHTAGELFF
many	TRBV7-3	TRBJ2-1	CASSDPGAASEQFF
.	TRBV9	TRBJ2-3	CASSEDGVAGGEDTQYF
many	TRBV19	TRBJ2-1	CASSTFGGLYNEQFF
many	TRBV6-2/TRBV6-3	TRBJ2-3	CASVSTVNSGADTQYF
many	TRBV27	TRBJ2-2	CASSLTVVQTGELFF
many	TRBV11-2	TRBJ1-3	CASSRSGNTIYF
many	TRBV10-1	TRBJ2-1	CASSGFGQGGSGEQFF
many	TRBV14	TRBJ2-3	CASSPFSLAGMWGTDTQYF
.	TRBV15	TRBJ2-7	CATSRGGSGIDEQYF
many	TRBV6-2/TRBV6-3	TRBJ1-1	CASNPLSSNTEAFF
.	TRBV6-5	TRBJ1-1	CASSYPGGHMNTEAFF
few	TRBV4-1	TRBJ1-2	CASSQAGTGSYGYTF
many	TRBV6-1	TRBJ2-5	CASRPGLADQETQYF
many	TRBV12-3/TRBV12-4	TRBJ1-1	CASSLNGDTEAFF
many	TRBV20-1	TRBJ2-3	CSARDGGGYGDTQYF
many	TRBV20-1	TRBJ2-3	CSAFGTEKDTQYF
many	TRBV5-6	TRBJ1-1	CASSSRGLATEAFF
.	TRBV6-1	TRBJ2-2	CASRAVVWGELFF
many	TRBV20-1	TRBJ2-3	CSAREQRRTSTDTQYF
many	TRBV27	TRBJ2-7	CASRPPGGTYEQYF
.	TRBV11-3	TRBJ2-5	CTSSSTGLAPNEQYF
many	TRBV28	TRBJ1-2	CASSFAQGYGYTF
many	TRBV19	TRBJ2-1	CASSIVGLAGVSYNEQFF
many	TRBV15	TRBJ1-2	CATSRVGQGLNYGYTF
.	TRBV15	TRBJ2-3	CATSRDLLAERTDTQYF